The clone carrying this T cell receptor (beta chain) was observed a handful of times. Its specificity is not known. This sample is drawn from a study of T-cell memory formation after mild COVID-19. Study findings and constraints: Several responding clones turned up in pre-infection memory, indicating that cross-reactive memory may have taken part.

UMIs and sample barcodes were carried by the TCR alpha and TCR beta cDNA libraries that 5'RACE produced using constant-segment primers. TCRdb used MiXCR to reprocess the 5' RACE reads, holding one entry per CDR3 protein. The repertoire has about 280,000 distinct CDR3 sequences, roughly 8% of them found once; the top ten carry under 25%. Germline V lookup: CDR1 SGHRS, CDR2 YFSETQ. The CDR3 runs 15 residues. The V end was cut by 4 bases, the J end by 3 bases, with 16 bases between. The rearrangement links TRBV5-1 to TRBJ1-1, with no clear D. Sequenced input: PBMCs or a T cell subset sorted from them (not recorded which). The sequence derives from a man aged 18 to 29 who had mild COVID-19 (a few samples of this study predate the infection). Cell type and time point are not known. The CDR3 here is CASSIGYLADTEAFF. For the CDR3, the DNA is TGCGCCAGCAGCATCGGTTATCTGGCAGACACTGAAGCTTTCTTT. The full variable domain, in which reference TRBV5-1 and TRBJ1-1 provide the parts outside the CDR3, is KAGVTQTPRYLIKTRGQQVTLSCSPISGHRSVSWYQQTPGQGLQFLFEYFSETQRNKGNFPGRFSGRQFSNSRSEMNVSTLELGDSALYLCASSIGYLADTEAFFGQGTRLTVV.